The clone carrying this T cell receptor (beta chain) was seen many times. The sample originates from a study of spatial heterogeneity in lung cancer. Across the study: Around 22 months after resection was the median timing of the follow-up PBMC samples, which were sequenced when available. Raw reads contained each unique TCR and UMI combination more than ten times on average.

Time point of the sample: blood at routine non-recurrence follow-up after resection. Frozen PBMC, nontumor lung or tumor provided whole RNA, which was sequenced unsorted. CDR3 size: 13 residues. Losses at the gene ends were 8 bases for V and 4 bases for J; bases not matched to a gene: 5. A single record per CDR3 protein comes from TCRdb applying MiXCR to the 5' RACE reads. The repertoire has roughly 120,000 distinct CDR3 sequences, 12% of them found once; the top ten carry roughly 17%. Specimen: PBMCs, collected at follow-up. This rearrangement joins TRBV12-3 or TRBV12-4 to TRBJ2-3; TRBD1 matches 8 bases. The sequence derives from a male donor with early-stage non-small cell lung cancer. Here the CDR3 reads CASREQGADTQYF. CDR3 in DNA: TGTGCCAGCCGGGAACAGGGGGCAGATACGCAGTATTTT.